These T cell receptor beta chains were read from a single sample in a study of shared clonotypes between healthy human individuals. Profiled with immunoSEQ multiplex PCR; TCRdb holds only in-frame clones, not every one. This repertoire shows about 870,000 clones, 80% to 95% found once; its top ten account for about 25%. Sequenced sample: naive CD8+ T cells sorted from blood. All receptors derive from a man younger than 40 in good health. Each CDR3 is given with its conserved first and last residue. Fields, in order: J gene, V gene, clone size, D gene, CDR3 DNA, CDR3 protein. A D gene is named only where the DNA matches it firmly. Clone size appears in some rows only: once, few, many, or a class for an expanded clone.

TRBJ1-2,TRBV21-1,.,.,TGTGCCAGCATTAGGCCCACTGCTAACTATGGCTACACCTTC,CASIRPTANYGYTF
TRBJ1-5,TRBV2,.,TRBD1,TGTGCCAGCAGTTCAATCCCGACAGGGCCAAATCAGCCCCAGCATTTT,CASSSIPTGPNQPQHF
TRBJ2-7,TRBV15,.,TRBD2,TGTGCCACCAGCAGAGATAGAAGGGCTAGCGGATACGAGCAGTACTTC,CATSRDRRASGYEQYF
TRBJ2-3,TRBV28,once,TRBD2,TGTGCCAGCAGTCACCTAGCGGGACTTGCCTCTAGCACAGATACGCAGTATTTT,CASSHLAGLASSTDTQYF
TRBJ2-7,TRBV4-1,.,.,TGCGCCAGCAGCCATGCGCAGCGGGCGGCCTACGAGCAGTACTTC,CASSHAQRAAYEQYF
TRBJ1-1,TRBV19,.,.,TGTGCCAGTAGTATAGTACTCCGGGGACCGAACACTGAAGCTTTCTTT,CASSIVLRGPNTEAFF
TRBJ1-1,TRBV5-6,.,.,TGTGCCAGCAGCTTGGCATACCGAGCAGGGGAAAACACTGAAGCTTTCTTT,CASSLAYRAGENTEAFF
TRBJ2-1,TRBV9,.,.,TGTGCCAGCAGCGTTTACGGGCTCGACCCCAATGAGCAGTTCTTC,CASSVYGLDPNEQFF
TRBJ2-3,TRBV10-1,once,.,TGCGCCAGCAACGGACATAACACAGATACGCAGTATTTT,CASNGHNTDTQYF
TRBJ2-1,TRBV19,.,TRBD2,TGTGCCAGTAGTACGATTCTAGCGGGAGGGCCGTATGAGCAGTTCTTC,CASSTILAGGPYEQFF
TRBJ1-5,TRBV4-1,.,.,TGCGCCAGCAGCCAAAACCTTAATCAGCCCCAGCATTTT,CASSQNLNQPQHF
TRBJ2-3,TRBV15,.,.,TGTGCCACCGTAACCGGAGCGAGCACAGATACGCAGTATTTT,CATVTGASTDTQYF
TRBJ2-2,TRBV7-2,once,.,TGTGCCAGCAGCTTATTGGGGGAATGGACCGGGGAGCTGTTTTTT,CASSLLGEWTGELFF
TRBJ2-5,TRBV5-6,.,.,TGTGCCAGCAGCTTCTTCGGGGGAGAACAAGAGACCCAGTACTTC,CASSFFGGEQETQYF
TRBJ2-2,TRBV15,.,.,TGTGCCACCAGCAGTACGGACAGCGTAAGGACCGGGGAGCTGTTTTTT,CATSSTDSVRTGELFF
TRBJ2-3,TRBV6-1,.,.,TGTGCCAGCAGTGAATACCGGGACAGCACAGATACGCAGTATTTT,CASSEYRDSTDTQYF
TRBJ2-1,TRBV5-4,.,TRBD1,TGTGCCAGCAGCAGGGACAGGGGGCTTTCCTACAATGAGCAGTTCTTC,CASSRDRGLSYNEQFF
TRBJ2-7,TRBV7-6,.,TRBD1,TGTGCCAGCAGTTACTACAGGGGTTACGAGCAGTACTTC,CASSYYRGYEQYF
TRBJ2-2,TRBV7-6,.,TRBD2,TGTGCCACCCTAGGAAAGGGAGGGTCCGAGGGGGAGCTGTTTTTT,CATLGKGGSEGELFF
TRBJ2-2,TRBV19,once,TRBD1,TGTGCCAGTAGTATGGCAGGGGGCGCGACCGGGGAGCTGTTTTTT,CASSMAGGATGELFF
TRBJ1-3,TRBV2,.,TRBD1,TGTGCCAGCATTAGGACAGGGGGCTCTAACCTCTCTGGAAACACCATATATTTT,CASIRTGGSNLSGNTIYF
TRBJ2-7,TRBV15,.,.,TGTGCCACCAGCAGACCCCGTACGACCTCGAACCACGAGCAGTACTTC,CATSRPRTTSNHEQYF
TRBJ2-7,TRBV5-1,.,.,TGCGCCAGCAGCCTTGGGGGTAACTACGAGCAGTACTTC,CASSLGGNYEQYF
TRBJ2-7,TRBV7-9,.,.,TGTGCCAGCAGCCCGTTAGGGGGGTACGAGCAGTACTTC,CASSPLGGYEQYF
TRBJ2-7,TRBV28,.,.,TGTGCCAGCAGTTTAGCTCTAGAGCAGTACTTC,CASSLALEQYF
TRBJ2-5,TRBV7-9,.,TRBD1,TGTGCCAGCAGCAACCGGGACAGGGGGCCCCAAGAGACCCAGTACTTC,CASSNRDRGPQETQYF
TRBJ2-3,TRBV9,.,TRBD2,TGTGCCAGCAGCGTAGGCCTAGCGGGACCCACAGATACGCAGTATTTT,CASSVGLAGPTDTQYF
TRBJ1-4,TRBV7-9,.,.,TGTGCCAGCACCCCGGGGGGATCAACTAATGAAAAACTGTTTTTT,CASTPGGSTNEKLFF
TRBJ2-1,TRBV18,.,TRBD1,TGTGCCAGCTCACCCCAGGACAGGGCCTACAATGAGCAGTTCTTC,CASSPQDRAYNEQFF
TRBJ1-1,TRBV7-6,.,.,TGTGCCAGCAGCTCCCACCTCGCTGAAGCTTTCTTT,CASSSHLAEAFF
TRBJ2-5,TRBV21-1,.,.,TGTGCCAGCAGCAAAGTTGCAGGGGAGGCGTGGGAGGGACTAGCGGGAATAAAGACCCAGTACTTC,CASSKVAGEAWEGLAGIKTQYF
TRBJ1-2,TRBV4-3,.,.,TGCGCCAGCAGCCAAAGCCAAAGTGGCTACACCTTC,CASSQSQSGYTF
TRBJ2-3,TRBV19,.,TRBD2,TGTGCCAGTAGTATCTCGGGCGGGAGTTTTAATCCGCAGTATTTT,CASSISGGSFNPQYF
TRBJ2-5,TRBV9,.,TRBD1,TGTGCCAGCAGCGTAGTGTCAGGGGGTAGGGAGACCCAGTACTTC,CASSVVSGGRETQYF
TRBJ2-7,TRBV4-1,.,.,TGCGCCAGCAGCCAAGAAACCCAGGCGACCTACGAGCAGTACTTC,CASSQETQATYEQYF
TRBJ2-7,TRBV15,.,TRBD1,TGTGCCACCAGCAGGAAGGGGAACAGGGGCTCCTACGAGCAGTACTTC,CATSRKGNRGSYEQYF